These 5 T cell receptor beta chains were all obtained from the same sample, sequenced in a study of cytotoxic CD8 clonotypes in ibrutinib-treated CLL. Sequencing was performed with immunoSEQ multiplex PCR; in TCRdb, only in-frame clones are kept and a portion is missing. The sample has around 130,000 clones, 84% seen once. This specimen was PBMCs, taken after 24 months of ibrutinib treatment. Receptors were obtained from a human donor with chronic lymphocytic leukemia.

Relative to its sample, this clone is medium-sized (0.01 to 0.1%). This chain uses TRBV4-3 with TRBJ1-2, with D hard to call. In germline, CDR1 is LGHNA, CDR2 YSLEER. This CDR3 has 15 amino acids. V lost 0 bases and J lost 6, with 14 bases in between. CDR3 loop: CASSQDGLRHNGYTF. DNA of the CDR3: TGCGCCAGCAGCCAAGATGGGTTGCGGCACAATGGCTACACCTTC.

The genes are TRBV11-2 and TRBJ1-1; 8 bases agree with TRBD1. The CDR3 covers 15 residues. Losses at the gene ends were 5 bases for V and 0 bases for J; bases not matched to a gene: 5. The germline V gene has CDR1 SGHAT and CDR2 FQNNGV. CDR3 residues: CASSDDRGLNTEAFF. Written as DNA, the CDR3 is TGTGCCAGCAGCGACGACAGGGGACTGAACACTGAAGCTTTCTTT.

The chain has TRBV4-3 and TRBJ2-7, with 7 bases aligning to TRBD1. After removal of 4 bases from V and 6 bases from J, the junction contained 12 bases not matched to a gene. The V gene's germline CDR1 is LGHNA and CDR2 YSLEER. This CDR3 is built from 15 residues. The CDR3 protein is CASSLSYKGQFEQYF. CDR3 nucleotides: TGCGCCAGCAGCCTTTCCTATAAGGGACAGTTCGAGCAGTACTTC.

J is TRBJ1-2 and V is TRBV6-4; a weak D match, TRBD1 (6 bases). The CDR3 consists of 14 residues. Germline lookup yields CDR1 MRHNA and CDR2 SNTAGT. Trimming stripped 5 bases from V and 3 bases from J, with 13 bases between. As DNA, the CDR3 is TGTGCCAGCAGTTACAAACAGGGTGACTATGGCTACACCTTC. Translated: CASSYKQGDYGYTF.

The chain employs TRBV14 and TRBJ1-2, with a tentative D call TRBD1 (6 bases). Between the trimmed V and J ends, which lost 0 bases and 3 bases, there was a span of 14 bases. There are 16 residues in the CDR3. Germline-derived CDR1 and CDR2 are SGHDN and FVKESK. CDR3 bases: TGTGCCAGCAGCCAAGAACAGGCTTGGGGGCACTATGGCTACACCTTC. Encoded protein: CASSQEQAWGHYGYTF.